This T cell receptor (beta chain) was sequenced during a study of blood T cells in healthy people across ages. Study-wide results and caveats: The unsorted PBMCs prevented any conclusive comparison of naive versus antigen-experienced cells.

The authors ran a second PCR of 7 to 11 cycles using a sample-barcoded 5' primer and a J-beta primer mix. TCRdb itself ran the 5' RACE reads through MiXCR, one entry per CDR3 protein. This repertoire shows 850,000 or so distinct CDR3 sequences, more than 25% found once; its top ten account for roughly 17%. Deletions cut 4 bases from V and 4 bases from J, with 11 bases between. This CDR3 has 14 residues. Germline V gene lookup returns CDR1 MNHEY and CDR2 SVGAGI. This clonotype came up a few times. Its target is unknown. Every donor contributed roughly 10 milliliters of peripheral blood by blood draw. Total RNA amounts of at least 6 micrograms were extracted per sample.

The sequenced sample consisted of blood. This TCR was sampled from a woman older than 75 in good health. V is TRBV6-5 and J is TRBJ1-5; D uncertain. The CDR3 region has the DNA TGTGCCAGCAGTTTGCGCAGCAGGAATCAGCCCCAGCATTTT. It is translated as CASSLRSRNQPQHF.